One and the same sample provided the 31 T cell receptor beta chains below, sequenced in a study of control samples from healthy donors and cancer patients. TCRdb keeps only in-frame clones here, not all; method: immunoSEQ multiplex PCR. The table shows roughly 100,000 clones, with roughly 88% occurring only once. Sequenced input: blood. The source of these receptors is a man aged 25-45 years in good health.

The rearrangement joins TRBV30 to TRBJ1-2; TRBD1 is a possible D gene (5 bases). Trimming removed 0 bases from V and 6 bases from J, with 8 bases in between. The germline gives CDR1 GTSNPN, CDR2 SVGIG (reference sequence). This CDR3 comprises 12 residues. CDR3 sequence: CAWSVGGHGYTF. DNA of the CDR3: TGTGCCTGGAGTGTTGGGGGTCATGGCTACACCTTC.

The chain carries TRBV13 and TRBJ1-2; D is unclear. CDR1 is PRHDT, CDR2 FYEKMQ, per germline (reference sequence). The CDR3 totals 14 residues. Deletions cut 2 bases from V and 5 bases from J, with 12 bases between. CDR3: CASSLMRGLYGYTF. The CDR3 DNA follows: TGTGCCAGCAGCTTAATGAGAGGATTATATGGCTACACCTTC.

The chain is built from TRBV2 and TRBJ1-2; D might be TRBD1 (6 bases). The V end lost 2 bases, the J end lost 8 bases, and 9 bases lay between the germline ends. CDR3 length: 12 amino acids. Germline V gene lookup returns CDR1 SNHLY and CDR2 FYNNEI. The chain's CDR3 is CASSEWQGGYTF. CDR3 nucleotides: TGTGCCAGCAGTGAATGGCAGGGGGGCTACACCTTC.

CDR3 nucleotides: TGTGCCAGCAGTACCGGGGCCCTGGGTGAAGCTTTCTTT. It is translated as CASSTGALGEAFF. The gene calls are TRBV12-3 or TRBV12-4 and TRBJ1-1; D might be TRBD1 (5 bases). V was clipped by 5 bases and J by 7 bases, with 14 bases between them. The CDR3 extends over 13 amino acids.

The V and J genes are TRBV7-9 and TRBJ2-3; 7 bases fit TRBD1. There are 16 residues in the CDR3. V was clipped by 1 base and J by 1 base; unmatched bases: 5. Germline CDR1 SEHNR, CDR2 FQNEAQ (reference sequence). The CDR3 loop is CASSLVTGTGTDTQYF. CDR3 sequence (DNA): TGTGCCAGCAGCTTAGTGACAGGGACAGGCACAGATACGCAGTATTTT. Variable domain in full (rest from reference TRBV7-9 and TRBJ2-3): DTGVSQNPRHKITKRGQNVTFRCDPISEHNRLYWYRQTLGQGPEFLTYFQNEAQLEKSRLLSDRFSAERPKGSFSTLEIQRTEQGDSAMYLCASSLVTGTGTDTQYFGPGTRLTVL.

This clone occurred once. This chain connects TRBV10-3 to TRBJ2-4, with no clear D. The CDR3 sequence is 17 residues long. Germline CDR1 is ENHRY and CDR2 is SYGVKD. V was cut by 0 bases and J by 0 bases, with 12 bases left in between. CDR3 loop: CAISESRVGRAKNIQYF. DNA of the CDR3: TGTGCCATCAGTGAGTCGAGAGTGGGCCGAGCCAAAAACATTCAGTACTTC.

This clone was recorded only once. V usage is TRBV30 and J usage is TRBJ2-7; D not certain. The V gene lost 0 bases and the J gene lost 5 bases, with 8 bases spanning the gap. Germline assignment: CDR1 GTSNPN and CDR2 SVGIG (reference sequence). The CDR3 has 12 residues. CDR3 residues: CAWSVGPDEQYF. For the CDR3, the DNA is TGTGCCTGGAGTGTTGGCCCTGACGAGCAGTACTTC.

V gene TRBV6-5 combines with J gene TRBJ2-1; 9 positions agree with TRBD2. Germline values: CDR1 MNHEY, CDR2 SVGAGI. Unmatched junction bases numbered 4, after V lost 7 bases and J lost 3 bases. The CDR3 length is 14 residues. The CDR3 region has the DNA TGTGCCAGCACCCTAGCGGGAAGCTACAATGAGCAGTTCTTC. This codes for CASTLAGSYNEQFF.

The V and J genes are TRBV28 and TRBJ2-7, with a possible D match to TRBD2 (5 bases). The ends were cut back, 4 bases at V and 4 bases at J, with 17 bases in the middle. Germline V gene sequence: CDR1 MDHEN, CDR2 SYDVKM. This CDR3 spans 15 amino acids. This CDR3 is CASSSQGGGSYEQYF. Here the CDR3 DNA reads TGTGCCAGCAGTTCCCAAGGCGGCGGGTCTTACGAGCAGTACTTC.

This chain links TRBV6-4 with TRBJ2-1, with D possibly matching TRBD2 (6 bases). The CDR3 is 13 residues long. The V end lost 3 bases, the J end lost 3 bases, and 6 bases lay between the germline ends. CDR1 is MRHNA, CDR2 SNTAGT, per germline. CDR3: CASSERDYNEQFF. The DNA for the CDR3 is TGTGCCAGCAGTGAGCGGGACTACAATGAGCAGTTCTTC.

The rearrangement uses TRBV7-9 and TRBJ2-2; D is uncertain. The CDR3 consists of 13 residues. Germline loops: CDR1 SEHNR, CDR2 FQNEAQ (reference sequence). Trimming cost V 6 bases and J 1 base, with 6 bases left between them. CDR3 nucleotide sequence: TGTGCCAGCAGAAACCAGAACACCGGGGAGCTGTTTTTT. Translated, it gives CASRNQNTGELFF. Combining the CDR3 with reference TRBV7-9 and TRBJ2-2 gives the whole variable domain DTGVSQNPRHKITKRGQNVTFRCDPISEHNRLYWYRQTLGQGPEFLTYFQNEAQLEKSRLLSDRFSAERPKGSFSTLEIQRTEQGDSAMYLCASRNQNTGELFFGEGSRLTVL.

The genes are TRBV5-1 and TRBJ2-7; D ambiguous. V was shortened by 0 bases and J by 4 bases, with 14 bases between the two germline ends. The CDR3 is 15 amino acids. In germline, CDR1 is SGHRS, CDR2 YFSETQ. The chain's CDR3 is CASSLASSQEYEQYF. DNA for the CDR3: TGCGCCAGCAGCTTGGCTAGTTCCCAGGAGTACGAGCAGTACTTC. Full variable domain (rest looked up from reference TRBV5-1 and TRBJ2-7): KAGVTQTPRYLIKTRGQQVTLSCSPISGHRSVSWYQQTPGQGLQFLFEYFSETQRNKGNFPGRFSGRQFSNSRSEMNVSTLELGDSALYLCASSLASSQEYEQYFGPGTRLTVT.

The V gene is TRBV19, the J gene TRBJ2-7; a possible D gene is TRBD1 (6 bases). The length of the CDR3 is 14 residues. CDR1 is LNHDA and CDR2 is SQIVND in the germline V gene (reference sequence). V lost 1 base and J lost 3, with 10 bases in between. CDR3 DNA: TGTGCCAGTAGTATAGCGGACAGAGTCTACGAGCAGTACTTC. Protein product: CASSIADRVYEQYF.

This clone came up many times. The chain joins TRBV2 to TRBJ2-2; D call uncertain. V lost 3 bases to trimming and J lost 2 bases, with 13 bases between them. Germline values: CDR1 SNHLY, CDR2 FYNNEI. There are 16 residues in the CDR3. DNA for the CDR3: TGTGCCAGCAGTGATGTAAGTCGGTTCAACACCGGGGAGCTGTTTTTT. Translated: CASSDVSRFNTGELFF. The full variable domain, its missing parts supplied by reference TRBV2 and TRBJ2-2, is EPEVTQTPSHQVTQMGQEVILRCVPISNHLYFYWYRQILGQKVEFLVSFYNNEISEKSEIFDDQFSVERPDGSNFTLKIRSTKLEDSAMYFCASSDVSRFNTGELFFGEGSRLTVL.

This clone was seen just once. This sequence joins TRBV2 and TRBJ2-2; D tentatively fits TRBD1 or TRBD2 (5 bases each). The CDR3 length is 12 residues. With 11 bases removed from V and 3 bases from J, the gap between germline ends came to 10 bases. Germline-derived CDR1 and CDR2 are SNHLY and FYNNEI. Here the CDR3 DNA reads TGTGCCGGGACCGGGCACACCGGGGAGCTGTTTTTT. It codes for CAGTGHTGELFF.

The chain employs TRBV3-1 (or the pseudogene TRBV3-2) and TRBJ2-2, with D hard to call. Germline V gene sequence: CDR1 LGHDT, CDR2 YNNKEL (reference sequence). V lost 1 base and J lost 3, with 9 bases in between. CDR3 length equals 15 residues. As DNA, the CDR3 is TGTGCCAGCAGCCAAGTACCCGCGGACACCGGGGAGCTGTTTTTT. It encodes CASSQVPADTGELFF.

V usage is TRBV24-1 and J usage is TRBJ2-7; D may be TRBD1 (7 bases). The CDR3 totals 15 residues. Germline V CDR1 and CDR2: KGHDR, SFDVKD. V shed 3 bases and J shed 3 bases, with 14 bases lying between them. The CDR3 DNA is TGTGCCACCAGTGATGCGGGACAGAGCCACTACGAGCAGTACTTC. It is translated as CATSDAGQSHYEQYF.

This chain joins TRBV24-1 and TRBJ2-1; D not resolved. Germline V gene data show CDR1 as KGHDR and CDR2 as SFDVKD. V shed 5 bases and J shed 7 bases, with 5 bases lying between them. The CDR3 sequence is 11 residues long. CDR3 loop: CATSGVNEQFF. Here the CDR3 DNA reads TGTGCCACCAGTGGGGTGAATGAGCAGTTCTTC.

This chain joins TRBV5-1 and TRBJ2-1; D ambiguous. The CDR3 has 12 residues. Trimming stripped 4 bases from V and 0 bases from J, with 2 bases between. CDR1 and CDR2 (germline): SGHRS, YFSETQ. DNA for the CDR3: TGCGCCAGCAGCGGCTCCTACAATGAGCAGTTCTTC. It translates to CASSGSYNEQFF.

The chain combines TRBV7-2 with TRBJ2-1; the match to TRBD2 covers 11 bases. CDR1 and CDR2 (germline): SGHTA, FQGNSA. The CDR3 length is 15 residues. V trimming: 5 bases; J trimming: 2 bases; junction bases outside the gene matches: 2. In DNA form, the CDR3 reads TGTGCCAGCAGCGAGACTAGCGGGACCTACAATGAGCAGTTCTTC. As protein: CASSETSGTYNEQFF.

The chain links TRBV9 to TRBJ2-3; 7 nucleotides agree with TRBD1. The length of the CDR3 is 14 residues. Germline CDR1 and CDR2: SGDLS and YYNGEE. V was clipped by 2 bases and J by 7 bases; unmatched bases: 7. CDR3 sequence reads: CASSVGQKTNTQYF. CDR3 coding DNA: TGTGCCAGCAGCGTGGGACAGAAGACGAATACGCAGTATTTT.

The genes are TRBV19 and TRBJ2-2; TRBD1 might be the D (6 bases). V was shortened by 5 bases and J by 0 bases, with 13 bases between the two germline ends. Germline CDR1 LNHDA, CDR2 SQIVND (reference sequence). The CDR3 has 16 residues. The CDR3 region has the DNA TGTGCCAGTAGTTCCTCGGACAGCGCGAACACCGGGGAGCTGTTTTTT. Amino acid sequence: CASSSSDSANTGELFF. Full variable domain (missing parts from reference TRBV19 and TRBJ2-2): DGGITQSPKYLFRKEGQNVTLSCEQNLNHDAMYWYRQDPGQGLRLIYYSQIVNDFQKGDIAEGYSVSREKKESFPLTVTSAQKNPTAFYLCASSSSDSANTGELFFGEGSRLTVL.

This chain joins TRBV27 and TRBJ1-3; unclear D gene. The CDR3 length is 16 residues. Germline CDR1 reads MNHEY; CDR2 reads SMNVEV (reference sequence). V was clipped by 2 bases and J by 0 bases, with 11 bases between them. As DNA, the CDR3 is TGTGCCAGCAGTTTAGAAGCAGGTTACTCTGGAAACACCATATATTTT. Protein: CASSLEAGYSGNTIYF.

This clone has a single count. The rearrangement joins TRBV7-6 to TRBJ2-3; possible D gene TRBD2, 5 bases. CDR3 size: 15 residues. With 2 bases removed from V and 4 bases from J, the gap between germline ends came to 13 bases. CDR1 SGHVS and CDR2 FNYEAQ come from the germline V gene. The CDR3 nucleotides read TGTGCCAGCAGCTTACGTCCGGGGTCCGCAGATACGCAGTATTTT. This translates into CASSLRPGSADTQYF.

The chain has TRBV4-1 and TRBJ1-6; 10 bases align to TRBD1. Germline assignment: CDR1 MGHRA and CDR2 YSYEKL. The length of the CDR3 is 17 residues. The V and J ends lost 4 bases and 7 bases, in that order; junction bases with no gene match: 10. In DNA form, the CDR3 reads TGCGCCAGCAGCCTAGCATGGGACAGGGGCCGGAATTCACCCCTCCACTTT. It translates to CASSLAWDRGRNSPLHF.

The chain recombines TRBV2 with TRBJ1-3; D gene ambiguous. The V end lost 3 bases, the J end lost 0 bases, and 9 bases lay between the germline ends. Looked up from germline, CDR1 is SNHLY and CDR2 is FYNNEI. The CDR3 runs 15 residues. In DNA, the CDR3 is TGTGCCAGCAGTGACAGTGCAAGCTCTGGAAACACCATATATTTT. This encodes CASSDSASSGNTIYF.

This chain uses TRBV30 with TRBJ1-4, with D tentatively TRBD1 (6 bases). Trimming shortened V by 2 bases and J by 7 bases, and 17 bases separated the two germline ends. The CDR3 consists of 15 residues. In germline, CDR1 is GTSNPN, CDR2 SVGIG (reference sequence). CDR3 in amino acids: CAWSSTRGGSEKLFF. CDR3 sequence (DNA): TGTGCCTGGAGTTCAACCAGGGGCGGGAGTGAAAAACTGTTTTTT.

The CDR3 bases are TGTGCCAGCAGACGAGAAAACACAGATACGCAGTATTTT. It is translated as CASRRENTDTQYF. The chain carries TRBV12-3 or TRBV12-4 and TRBJ2-3; D call uncertain. V dropped 6 bases and J dropped 2 bases, with 9 bases sitting between them. The CDR3 sequence is 13 residues long.

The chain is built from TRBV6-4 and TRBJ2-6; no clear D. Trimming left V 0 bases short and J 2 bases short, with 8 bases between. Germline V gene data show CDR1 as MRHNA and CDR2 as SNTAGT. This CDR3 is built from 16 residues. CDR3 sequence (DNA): TGTGCCAGCAGTGACTCGTGGCCCCCTGGGGCCAACGTCCTGACTTTC. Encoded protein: CASSDSWPPGANVLTF.

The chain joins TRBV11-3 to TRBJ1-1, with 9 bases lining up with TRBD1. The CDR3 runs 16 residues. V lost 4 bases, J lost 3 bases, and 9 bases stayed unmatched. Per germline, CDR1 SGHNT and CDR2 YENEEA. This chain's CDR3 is CASSSERTGAYTEAFF. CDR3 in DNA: TGTGCCAGCAGCTCCGAAAGGACAGGGGCGTACACTGAAGCTTTCTTT.

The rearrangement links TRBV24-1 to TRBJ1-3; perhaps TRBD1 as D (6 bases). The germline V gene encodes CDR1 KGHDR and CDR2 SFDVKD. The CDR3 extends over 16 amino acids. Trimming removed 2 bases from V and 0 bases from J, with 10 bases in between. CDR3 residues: CATSDSQGISGNTIYF. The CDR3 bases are TGTGCCACCAGTGATTCACAGGGAATCTCTGGAAACACCATATATTTT.